This T cell receptor (beta chain) was found in a study of cytomegalovirus exposure and HLA in healthy donors. Study information: A data release that came early held around 85 million unique TCRs from HLA-typed donors.

Germline CDR1 is SGHTA and CDR2 is FQGNSA. The germline V and J ends were trimmed by 1 base and 1 base, with 7 bases remaining between them. CDR3 length: 14 residues. With regard to this clone: Its antigen remains unknown.

Findings of the study overall: In an earlier analysis, in roughly 580 donors, most V segments appeared productive either ~87% or ~30% of the time. The analysis excluded some indistinguishable V segments, including TRBV6-2 and TRBV6-3. In vitro experiments confirmed that three CMV-associated chains were specific for CMV antigens.

With 60 Vbeta and 13 Jbeta primers, the PCR was carried out. Repertoires were generated with immunoSEQ multiplex PCR, while TCRdb's copy carries only in-frame clones and drops some. The sample includes 100,000 to 150,000 clones, more than 75% of them seen just once. The chain uses TRBV7-2 and TRBJ2-5; a weak D match, TRBD2 (5 bases). The receptor's source is a man between 18 and 35 years old in good health and CMV-seronegative. Sequencing used PBMCs. CDR3 region: CASSLGGIQETQYF. CDR3 nucleotides: TGTGCCAGCAGCTTAGGAGGGATCCAAGAGACCCAGTACTTC.